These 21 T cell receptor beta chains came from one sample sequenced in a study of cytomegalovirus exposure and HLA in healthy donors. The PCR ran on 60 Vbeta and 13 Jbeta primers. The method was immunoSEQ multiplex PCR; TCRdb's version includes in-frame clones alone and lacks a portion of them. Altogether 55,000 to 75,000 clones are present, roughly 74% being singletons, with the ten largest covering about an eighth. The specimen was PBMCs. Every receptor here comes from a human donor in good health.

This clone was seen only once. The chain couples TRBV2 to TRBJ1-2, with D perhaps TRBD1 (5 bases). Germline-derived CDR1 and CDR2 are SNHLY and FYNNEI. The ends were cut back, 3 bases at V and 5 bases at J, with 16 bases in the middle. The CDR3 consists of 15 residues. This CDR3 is CASSEFPGQEYGYTF. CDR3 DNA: TGTGCCAGCAGTGAGTTCCCTGGACAAGAGTATGGCTACACCTTC.

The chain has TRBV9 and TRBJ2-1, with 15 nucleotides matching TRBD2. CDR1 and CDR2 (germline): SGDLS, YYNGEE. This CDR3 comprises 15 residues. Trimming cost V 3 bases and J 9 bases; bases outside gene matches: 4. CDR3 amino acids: CASSAGTSGRTEQFF. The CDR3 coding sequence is TGTGCCAGCAGCGCTGGGACTAGCGGGAGGACTGAGCAGTTCTTC.

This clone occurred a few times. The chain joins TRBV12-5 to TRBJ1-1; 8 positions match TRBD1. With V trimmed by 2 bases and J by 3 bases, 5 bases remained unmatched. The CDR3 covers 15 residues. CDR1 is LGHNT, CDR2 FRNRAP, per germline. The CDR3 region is CASGLSTGGDTEAFF. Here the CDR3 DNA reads TGTGCTAGTGGTTTGTCCACAGGGGGGGACACTGAAGCTTTCTTT.

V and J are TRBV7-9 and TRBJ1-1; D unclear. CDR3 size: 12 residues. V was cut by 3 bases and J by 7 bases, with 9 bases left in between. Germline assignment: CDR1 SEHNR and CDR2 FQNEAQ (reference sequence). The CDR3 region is CASSLVGSEAFF. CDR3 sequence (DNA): TGTGCCAGCAGCTTGGTAGGGAGTGAAGCTTTCTTT.

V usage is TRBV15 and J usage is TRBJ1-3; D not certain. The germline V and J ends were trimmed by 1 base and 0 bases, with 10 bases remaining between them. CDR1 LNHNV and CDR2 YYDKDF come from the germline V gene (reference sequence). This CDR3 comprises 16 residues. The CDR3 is CATSRGRGSSGNTIYF. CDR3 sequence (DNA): TGTGCCACCAGCAGAGGTCGGGGAAGCTCTGGAAACACCATATATTTT.

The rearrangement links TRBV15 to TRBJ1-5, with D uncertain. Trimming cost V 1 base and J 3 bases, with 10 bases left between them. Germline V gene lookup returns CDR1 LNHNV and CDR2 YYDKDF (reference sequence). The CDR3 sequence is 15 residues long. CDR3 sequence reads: CATSRGDGLNQPQHF. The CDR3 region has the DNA TGTGCCACCAGCAGAGGTGACGGACTCAATCAGCCCCAGCATTTT. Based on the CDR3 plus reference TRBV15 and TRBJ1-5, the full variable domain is DAMVIQNPRYQVTQFGKPVTLSCSQTLNHNVMYWYQQKSSQAPKLLFHYYDKDFNNEADTPDNFQSRRPNTSFCFLDIRSPGLGDTAMYLCATSRGDGLNQPQHFGDGTRLSIL.

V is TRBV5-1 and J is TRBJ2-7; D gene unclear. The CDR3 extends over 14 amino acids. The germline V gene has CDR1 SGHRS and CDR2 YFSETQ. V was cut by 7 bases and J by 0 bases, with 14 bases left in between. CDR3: CASQIKPSSYEQYF. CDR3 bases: TGCGCCAGCCAAATAAAGCCGAGCTCCTACGAGCAGTACTTC. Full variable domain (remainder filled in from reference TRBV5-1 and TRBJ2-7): KAGVTQTPRYLIKTRGQQVTLSCSPISGHRSVSWYQQTPGQGLQFLFEYFSETQRNKGNFPGRFSGRQFSNSRSEMNVSTLELGDSALYLCASQIKPSSYEQYFGPGTRLTVT.

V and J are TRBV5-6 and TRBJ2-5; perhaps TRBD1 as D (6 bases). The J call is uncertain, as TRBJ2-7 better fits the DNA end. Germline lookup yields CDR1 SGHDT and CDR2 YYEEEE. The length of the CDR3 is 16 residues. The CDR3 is CASSLEMRDRRDEQYF. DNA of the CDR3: TGTGCCAGCAGCTTGGAGATGAGAGACAGGCGCGACGAGCAGTACTTC.

The CDR3: CASVTGTVNTEAFF. The DNA of the CDR3 is TGTGCCTCCGTAACGGGGACAGTGAACACTGAAGCTTTCTTT. The rearrangement uses TRBV30 and TRBJ1-1; 7 bases agree with TRBD1. This CDR3 has 14 amino acids. CDR1 GTSNPN and CDR2 SVGIG come from the germline V gene (reference sequence). Trimming cost V 7 bases and J 0 bases; bases outside gene matches: 8.

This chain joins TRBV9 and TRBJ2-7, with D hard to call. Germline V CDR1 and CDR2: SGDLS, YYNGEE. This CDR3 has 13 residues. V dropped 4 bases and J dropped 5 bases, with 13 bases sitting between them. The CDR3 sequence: CASSPPRSHEQYF. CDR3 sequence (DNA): TGTGCCAGCAGCCCCCCCCGGAGCCACGAGCAGTACTTC.

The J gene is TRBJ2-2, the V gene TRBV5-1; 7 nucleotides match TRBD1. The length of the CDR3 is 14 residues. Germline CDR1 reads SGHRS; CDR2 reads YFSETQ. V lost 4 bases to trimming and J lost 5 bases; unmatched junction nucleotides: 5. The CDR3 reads CASSLPTGTGELFF. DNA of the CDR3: TGCGCCAGCAGCCTTCCGACAGGGACCGGGGAGCTGTTTTTT. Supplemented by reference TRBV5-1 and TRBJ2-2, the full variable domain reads KAGVTQTPRYLIKTRGQQVTLSCSPISGHRSVSWYQQTPGQGLQFLFEYFSETQRNKGNFPGRFSGRQFSNSRSEMNVSTLELGDSALYLCASSLPTGTGELFFGEGSRLTVL.

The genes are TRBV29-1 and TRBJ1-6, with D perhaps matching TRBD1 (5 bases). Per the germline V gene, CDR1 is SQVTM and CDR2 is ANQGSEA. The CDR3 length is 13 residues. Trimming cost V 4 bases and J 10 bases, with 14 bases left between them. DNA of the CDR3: TGCAGCGTTGGGCGCGGGCGGGACTCACCCCTCCACTTT. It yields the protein CSVGRGRDSPLHF. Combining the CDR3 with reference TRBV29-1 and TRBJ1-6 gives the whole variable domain SAVISQKPSRDICQRGTSLTIQCQVDSQVTMMFWYRQQPGQSLTLIATANQGSEATYESGFVIDKFPISRPNLTFSTLTVSNMSPEDSSIYLCSVGRGRDSPLHFGNGTRLTVT.

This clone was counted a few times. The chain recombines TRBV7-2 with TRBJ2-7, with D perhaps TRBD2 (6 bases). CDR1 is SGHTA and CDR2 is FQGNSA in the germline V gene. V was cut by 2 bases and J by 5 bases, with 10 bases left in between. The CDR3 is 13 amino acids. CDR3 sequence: CASSLISGDEQYF. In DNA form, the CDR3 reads TGTGCCAGCAGCTTAATATCGGGGGACGAGCAGTACTTC.

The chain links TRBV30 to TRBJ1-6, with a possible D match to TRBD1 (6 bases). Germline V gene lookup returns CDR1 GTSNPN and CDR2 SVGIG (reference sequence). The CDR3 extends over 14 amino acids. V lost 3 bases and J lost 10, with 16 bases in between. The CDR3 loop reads CAWREGGYGSPLHF. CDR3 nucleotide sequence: TGTGCCTGGAGGGAAGGGGGATACGGCTCACCCCTCCACTTT. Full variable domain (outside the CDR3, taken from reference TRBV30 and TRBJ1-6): SQTIHQWPATLVQPVGSPLSLECTVEGTSNPNLYWYRQAAGRGLQLLFYSVGIGQISSEVPQNLSASRPQDRQFILSSKKLLLSDSGFYLCAWREGGYGSPLHFGNGTRLTVT.

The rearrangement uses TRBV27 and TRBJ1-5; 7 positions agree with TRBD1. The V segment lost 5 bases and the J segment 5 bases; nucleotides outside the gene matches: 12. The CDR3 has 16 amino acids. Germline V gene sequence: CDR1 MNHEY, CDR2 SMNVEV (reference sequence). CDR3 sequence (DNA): TGTGCCAGCAGTACTTCAGCGACAGGGAGAGATCAGCCCCAGCATTTT. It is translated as CASSTSATGRDQPQHF.

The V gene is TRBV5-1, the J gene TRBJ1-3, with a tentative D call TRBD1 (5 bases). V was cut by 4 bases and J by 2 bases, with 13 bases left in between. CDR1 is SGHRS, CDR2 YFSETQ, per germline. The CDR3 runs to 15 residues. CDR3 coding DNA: TGCGCCAGCAGCCGCGGGGCTGACCCTGGAAACACCATATATTTT. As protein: CASSRGADPGNTIYF.

The CDR3 DNA sequence: TGTGCCAGCACCCCATCCGGGACAGTTGAAGAGACCCAGTACTTC. It translates to CASTPSGTVEETQYF. The rearrangement links TRBV27 to TRBJ2-5; the match to TRBD1 covers 7 bases. V lost 7 bases to trimming and J lost 3 bases; unmatched junction nucleotides: 11. Germline CDR1 reads MNHEY; CDR2 reads SMNVEV (reference sequence). The CDR3 runs to 15 residues.

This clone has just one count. For the CDR3, the DNA is TGTGCCATCAGTGAGTCGGATAACAGGGGAGAAGGGACCCAGTACTTC. Translation: CAISESDNRGEGTQYF. The chain is built from TRBV10-3 and TRBJ2-5; 7 bases agree with TRBD1. The CDR3 sequence is 16 residues long. Unmatched junction bases numbered 11, after V lost 0 bases and J lost 7 bases. Looked up from germline, CDR1 is ENHRY and CDR2 is SYGVKD.

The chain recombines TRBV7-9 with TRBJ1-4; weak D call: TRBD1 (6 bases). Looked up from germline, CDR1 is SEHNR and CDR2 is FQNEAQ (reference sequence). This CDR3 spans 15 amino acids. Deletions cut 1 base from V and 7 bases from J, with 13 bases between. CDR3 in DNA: TGTGCCAGCAGCTTAGTATCGGGGGGCCCTGAAAAACTGTTTTTT. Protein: CASSLVSGGPEKLFF.

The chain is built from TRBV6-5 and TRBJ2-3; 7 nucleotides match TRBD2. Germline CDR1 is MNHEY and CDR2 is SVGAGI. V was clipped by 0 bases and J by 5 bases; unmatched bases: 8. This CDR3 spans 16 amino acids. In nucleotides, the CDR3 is TGTGCCAGCAGTTACTCACCGGGACTATGGGTAGATACGCAGTATTTT. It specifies CASSYSPGLWVDTQYF.

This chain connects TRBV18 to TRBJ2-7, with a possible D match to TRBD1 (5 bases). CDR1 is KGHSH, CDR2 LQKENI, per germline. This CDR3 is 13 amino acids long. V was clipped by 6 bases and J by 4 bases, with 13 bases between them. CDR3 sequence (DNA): TGTGCCAGCTCTCCCGCCCCAGGGTACGAGCAGTACTTC. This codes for CASSPAPGYEQYF. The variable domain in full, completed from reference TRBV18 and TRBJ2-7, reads NAGVMQNPRHLVRRRGQEARLRCSPMKGHSHVYWYRQLPEEGLKFMVYLQKENIIDESGMPKERFSAEFPKEGPSILRIQQVVRGDSAAYFCASSPAPGYEQYFGPGTRLTVT.